The 31 T cell receptor beta chains given below trace back to one sample, sequenced in a study of shared clonotypes between healthy human individuals. The method was immunoSEQ multiplex PCR; TCRdb's version includes in-frame clones alone and lacks a portion of them. The sample has roughly 2,500,000 clones, approximately 94% seen once. The specimen sequenced was naive CD4+ T cells from PBMCs. The subset here: CD45RA+ positively selected. The receptors originated from a young man in good health. Some clones in this sample may be carry-over from other donors' samples.

The chain joins TRBV7-9 to TRBJ2-3; D is unresolved. Trimming took 5 bases from V and 4 from J, leaving 10 bases between them. CDR1 is SEHNR and CDR2 is FQNEAQ in the germline V gene (reference sequence). This CDR3 has 13 amino acids. CDR3 loop: CASSLSTSDTQYF. In DNA form, the CDR3 reads TGTGCCAGCAGCCTTTCTACTTCAGATACGCAGTATTTT.

The genes are TRBV5-4 and TRBJ2-5; the match to TRBD1 covers 8 bases. The CDR3 runs 15 residues. The germline gives CDR1 SGHNT, CDR2 YYREEE (reference sequence). V trimming: 0 bases; J trimming: 5 bases; junction bases outside the gene matches: 6. DNA of the CDR3: TGTGCCAGCAGCTTGGTGGGGACAGGAGGGGAGACCCAGTACTTC. Translating gives CASSLVGTGGETQYF.

The genes are TRBV11-3 and TRBJ2-4; 7 bases agree with TRBD1. This CDR3 region has 15 residues. Germline loops: CDR1 SGHNT, CDR2 YENEEA. Germline trimming cut 5 bases from V and 3 bases from J; bases unmatched to any gene: 7. This CDR3 reads CASSRSGTDKNIQYF. The CDR3 DNA sequence: TGTGCCAGCAGCAGATCCGGGACAGACAAAAACATTCAGTACTTC.

This chain links TRBV5-1 with TRBJ1-6, with 7 bases matching TRBD1. The junction had 4 bases not matched to a gene; V was cut back by 4 bases and J by 6 bases. Germline V gene sequence: CDR1 SGHRS, CDR2 YFSETQ. The length of the CDR3 is 14 residues. The CDR3 spells CASSPGQSNSPLHF. CDR3 in DNA: TGCGCCAGCAGCCCGGGACAGAGTAATTCACCCCTCCACTTT.

Concerning this clone: An end of the junction differs from the germline gene, which may be a read error. The chain combines TRBV27 with TRBJ2-2; no firm D call. The germline V gene encodes CDR1 MNHEY and CDR2 SMNVEV (reference sequence). The CDR3 loop spans 13 amino acids. CDR3 protein: CASSFPPTRELFF. CDR3 DNA: TGTGCCAGCAGTTTTCCACCCACCAGGGAGCTGTTTTTT.

This chain connects TRBV10-3 to TRBJ1-2, with a tentative D call TRBD1 (6 bases). Germline CDR1 reads ENHRY; CDR2 reads SYGVKD. The ends were cut back, 5 bases at V and 5 bases at J, with 21 bases in the middle. This CDR3 is built from 16 residues. CDR3 coding DNA: TGTGCCATCAGTCCGACACCGGGACATCAATCTTATGGCTACACCTTC. Its translation: CAISPTPGHQSYGYTF.

The rearrangement joins TRBV5-1 to TRBJ2-1, with TRBD1 matching 9 bases. V was pared by 0 bases and J by 7 bases, with 8 bases of the junction left unmatched. This CDR3 has 16 amino acids. Germline V gives CDR1 SGHRS, CDR2 YFSETQ. DNA for the CDR3: TGCGCCAGCAGCTTGGACCCTGGACAGGGGCGGAATGAGCAGTTCTTC. Translation: CASSLDPGQGRNEQFF. Together with reference TRBV5-1 and TRBJ2-1, the CDR3 gives the full variable domain: KAGVTQTPRYLIKTRGQQVTLSCSPISGHRSVSWYQQTPGQGLQFLFEYFSETQRNKGNFPGRFSGRQFSNSRSEMNVSTLELGDSALYLCASSLDPGQGRNEQFFGPGTRLTVL.

V is TRBV5-8 and J is TRBJ2-3, with TRBD2 matching 9 bases. Germline loops: CDR1 SGHTS, CDR2 YDEGEE. J gave up 5 bases and V 4 bases, and 14 bases lay outside the gene matches. There are 17 residues in the CDR3. The CDR3 protein is CASSPTRTAGGKDTQYF. The CDR3 DNA follows: TGTGCCAGCAGCCCCACCAGGACCGCGGGAGGGAAAGATACGCAGTATTTT.

The chain is built from TRBV18 and TRBJ1-2; tentatively, D is TRBD1 (5 bases). This CDR3 contains 15 residues. Trimming left V 2 bases short and J 4 bases short, with 14 bases between. Germline V gene sequence: CDR1 KGHSH, CDR2 LQKENI. The CDR3 nucleotides are TGTGCCAGCTCACCATCTGGAGGGGAACGCTATGGCTACACCTTC. Residues: CASSPSGGERYGYTF.

The V gene is TRBV5-1, the J gene TRBJ2-1, with TRBD2 matching over 7 bases. Trimming cost V 3 bases and J 2 bases; bases outside gene matches: 14. The CDR3 is 18 amino acids. Germline CDR1 SGHRS, CDR2 YFSETQ. This CDR3 is CASSSRPLAVQTYNEQFF. The CDR3, as DNA: TGCGCCAGCAGCTCAAGGCCCCTAGCGGTCCAGACCTACAATGAGCAGTTCTTC.

With regard to this clone: Other DNA sequences of this sample code for an identical CDR3. The chain recombines TRBV28 with TRBJ2-2; D is perhaps TRBD2 (6 bases). The CDR3 loop spans 13 amino acids. V was cut by 3 bases and J by 5 bases, with 7 bases left in between. In germline, CDR1 is MDHEN, CDR2 SYDVKM. The CDR3, as DNA: TGTGCCAGCAGTTTCGGGGGTACCGGGGAGCTGTTTTTT. Protein sequence: CASSFGGTGELFF.

CDR3: CASSVVSGSHEKLFF. CDR3 DNA sequence: TGTGCCAGCAGCGTAGTTAGTGGTTCCCATGAAAAACTGTTTTTT. The chain uses TRBV9 and TRBJ1-4; no clear D. The CDR3 is 15 residues long. The V and J ends lost 0 bases and 6 bases respectively, with 12 bases between them. Germline-derived CDR1 and CDR2 are SGDLS and YYNGEE.

As to this clone: The same CDR3 can be traced to other DNA sequences in this sample. In DNA form, the CDR3 reads TGTGCCTGGAGTGTTGGGGGAGGAGGCACTGAAGCTTTCTTT. Translation gives CAWSVGGGGTEAFF. This chain joins TRBV30 and TRBJ1-1, with a possible D match to TRBD1 (5 bases). CDR1 is GTSNPN, CDR2 SVGIG, per germline (reference sequence). The CDR3 totals 14 residues. Deletions cut 0 bases from V and 4 bases from J, with 12 bases between.

This CDR3 reads CASSPQDGYEQYF. DNA of the CDR3: TGTGCCAGCTCACCACAGGACGGCTACGAGCAGTACTTC. The rearrangement uses TRBV18 and TRBJ2-7; D remains unclear. The length of the CDR3 is 13 residues. Germline loops: CDR1 KGHSH, CDR2 LQKENI. Trimming cost V 1 base and J 3 bases, with 7 bases left between them. The full variable domain, with the rest looked up from reference TRBV18 and TRBJ2-7, is NAGVMQNPRHLVRRRGQEARLRCSPMKGHSHVYWYRQLPEEGLKFMVYLQKENIIDESGMPKERFSAEFPKEGPSILRIQQVVRGDSAAYFCASSPQDGYEQYFGPGTRLTVT.

The chain recombines TRBV2 with TRBJ1-2, with D hard to call. Germline loops: CDR1 SNHLY, CDR2 FYNNEI. CDR3 length: 13 residues. V lost 7 bases, J lost 0 bases, and 9 bases lay in between. In nucleotides, the CDR3 is TGTGCCAGCATTAGGGAATCTAACTATGGCTACACCTTC. This gives the protein CASIRESNYGYTF.

J is TRBJ1-6 and V is TRBV30; D remains unclear. This CDR3 is built from 15 residues. V was trimmed by 0 bases and J by 8 bases, leaving 14 bases between them. Germline CDR1 reads GTSNPN; CDR2 reads SVGIG (reference sequence). The CDR3 DNA reads as TGTGCCTGGAGTGTGACTGGTCCCCGGGATTCACCCCTCCACTTT. Translating gives CAWSVTGPRDSPLHF.

To note about this clone: The same CDR3 also results from other DNA sequences found in this sample. This sequence joins TRBV7-2 and TRBJ2-1, with D perhaps matching TRBD2 (7 bases). The length of the CDR3 is 16 residues. Germline lookup yields CDR1 SGHTA and CDR2 FQGNSA. Trimming pared 1 base from V and 3 bases from J, leaving 13 bases between. Written as DNA, the CDR3 is TGTGCCAGCAGCTTAGTGGGGGCTAGCGGCTACAATGAGCAGTTCTTC. Protein product: CASSLVGASGYNEQFF.

The rearrangement links TRBV28 to TRBJ1-5; D may be TRBD1 (6 bases). This CDR3 has 15 amino acids. Trimming removed 4 bases at V and 1 base at J, with 11 bases between. The germline V gene encodes CDR1 MDHEN and CDR2 SYDVKM. Written as DNA, the CDR3 is TGTGCCAGCAGTTCGGGGGCTCGAAGCAATCAGCCCCAGCATTTT. This translates into CASSSGARSNQPQHF.

The gene calls are TRBV6-5 and TRBJ2-5, with TRBD1 identical over 7 bases. The end of the DNA fits TRBJ2-7 better, so the J call may be wrong. CDR3 length equals 13 residues. Per germline, CDR1 MNHEY and CDR2 SVGAGI. CDR3 in amino acids: CASRLGQYYEQYF. The CDR3 bases are TGTGCCAGCAGACTGGGACAGTACTACGAGCAGTACTTC.

This chain uses TRBV2 with TRBJ1-4; no clear D gene. The CDR3 runs to 14 residues. V was clipped by 6 bases and J by 7 bases, with 15 bases between them. Germline loops: CDR1 SNHLY, CDR2 FYNNEI. The CDR3 DNA reads as TGTGCCAGCAGACTCCCCGTGGCAGGTGAAAAACTGTTTTTT. The encoded protein is CASRLPVAGEKLFF. The entire variable domain, with the rest obtained from reference TRBV2 and TRBJ1-4, is as follows: EPEVTQTPSHQVTQMGQEVILRCVPISNHLYFYWYRQILGQKVEFLVSFYNNEISEKSEIFDDQFSVERPDGSNFTLKIRSTKLEDSAMYFCASRLPVAGEKLFFGSGTQLSVL.

This rearrangement joins TRBV18 to TRBJ2-5; 12 bases line up with TRBD2. Trimming took 5 bases from V and 4 from J; bases not matched to a gene: 11. Germline CDR1 KGHSH, CDR2 LQKENI. The CDR3 is 17 residues long. The DNA of the CDR3 is TGTGCCAGCTCATCCCTAGCGGGAGGGCCTTCGGGAGAGACCCAGTACTTC. It translates to CASSSLAGGPSGETQYF. Full variable domain (rest looked up from reference TRBV18 and TRBJ2-5): NAGVMQNPRHLVRRRGQEARLRCSPMKGHSHVYWYRQLPEEGLKFMVYLQKENIIDESGMPKERFSAEFPKEGPSILRIQQVVRGDSAAYFCASSSLAGGPSGETQYFGPGTRLLVL.

V is TRBV18 and J is TRBJ2-2; D not certain. This CDR3 comprises 16 residues. Trimming shortened V by 3 bases and J by 4 bases, and 15 bases separated the two germline ends. The germline V gene has CDR1 KGHSH and CDR2 LQKENI. This CDR3 is CASSPRNSLGTGELFF. CDR3 DNA sequence: TGTGCCAGCTCACCTCGCAACAGCCTCGGCACCGGGGAGCTGTTTTTT.

The V call is TRBV6-6, the J call TRBJ1-2; D is unresolved. Trimming cost V 6 bases and J 0 bases, with 8 bases left between them. The germline V gene encodes CDR1 MNHNY and CDR2 SVGAGI (reference sequence). The CDR3 contains 13 residues. CDR3 residues: CASRFLANYGYTF. CDR3 nucleotides: TGTGCCAGCAGGTTCTTAGCTAACTATGGCTACACCTTC.

The genes are TRBV27 and TRBJ1-2; TRBD1 is a possible D gene (5 bases). Trimming took 5 bases from V and 14 from J, leaving 21 bases between them. The CDR3 consists of 13 residues. Germline CDR1 reads MNHEY; CDR2 reads SMNVEV (reference sequence). CDR3: CASSIGAGWGRTF. CDR3 coding DNA: TGTGCCAGCAGTATAGGGGCAGGGTGGGGTAGGACCTTC.

V gene TRBV28 combines with J gene TRBJ1-2, with TRBD1 matching over 9 bases. Germline lookup yields CDR1 MDHEN and CDR2 SYDVKM. The CDR3 length is 15 residues. V lost 2 bases and J lost 3; bases outside the gene matches: 4. The CDR3 sequence is CASSLPGQGYYGYTF. DNA of the CDR3: TGTGCCAGCAGTTTACCGGGACAGGGCTACTATGGCTACACCTTC.

The chain's CDR3 is CASSFSTRGNQPQHF. The CDR3 coding sequence is TGTGCCAGCAGCTTTTCGACCCGGGGCAATCAGCCCCAGCATTTT. The V call is TRBV7-8, the J call TRBJ1-5, with D unresolved. V dropped 3 bases and J dropped 2 bases, with 11 bases sitting between them. Germline CDR1 reads SGHVS; CDR2 reads FQNEAQ. The CDR3 runs to 15 residues.

Only one count was recorded for this clone. The gene calls are TRBV7-3 and TRBJ2-6; maybe TRBD1 (5 bases). Germline values: CDR1 SGHTA, CDR2 FQGTGA. This CDR3 has 19 residues. V was cut by 1 base and J by 0 bases, with 16 bases left in between. CDR3 DNA: TGTGCCAGCAGCTTAAGGGCCCCCGCCGGACACTCTGGGGCCAACGTCCTGACTTTC. This gives the protein CASSLRAPAGHSGANVLTF. Looking up the rest from reference TRBV7-3 and TRBJ2-6 gives the full variable domain: GAGVSQTPSNKVTEKGKYVELRCDPISGHTALYWYRQSLGQGPEFLIYFQGTGAADDSGLPNDRFFAVRPEGSVSTLKIQRTERGDSAVYLCASSLRAPAGHSGANVLTFGAGSRLTVL.

The chain is built from TRBV10-3 and TRBJ2-3; D remains unclear. V dropped 2 bases and J dropped 2 bases, with 5 bases sitting between them. The CDR3 contains 13 residues. Germline V gene sequence: CDR1 ENHRY, CDR2 SYGVKD. This chain's CDR3 is CAISEPNTDTQYF. The CDR3 DNA is TGTGCCATCAGTGAGCCTAACACAGATACGCAGTATTTT.

The chain uses TRBV6-1 and TRBJ2-1, with TRBD2 matching over 8 bases. V shed 3 bases and J 3 bases; nucleotides not matched to a gene: 4. This CDR3 comprises 15 residues. Germline CDR1 and CDR2: MNHNS and SASEGT. The CDR3 nucleotides are TGTGCCAGCAGTGATTGGAGCGGGGGCTACAATGAGCAGTTCTTC. It translates to CASSDWSGGYNEQFF.

This clone appeared a few times. The chain employs TRBV6-1 and TRBJ1-4; D is unresolved. This CDR3 region has 12 residues. Germline V CDR1 and CDR2: MNHNS, SASEGT. Trimming left V 6 bases short and J 7 bases short, with 9 bases between. CDR3 nucleotide sequence: TGTGCCAGCAGATGGACGGGTGAAAAACTGTTTTTT. Amino acid sequence: CASRWTGEKLFF.

The chain joins TRBV25-1 to TRBJ2-7; 11 bases map to TRBD1. This CDR3 is built from 15 residues. Per the germline V gene, CDR1 is MGHDK and CDR2 is SYGVNS. J gave up 4 bases and V 7 bases, and 9 bases lay outside the gene matches. CDR3 sequence: CASNTRRDRGYEQYF. The CDR3, as DNA: TGTGCCAGCAATACCCGCCGGGACAGGGGGTACGAGCAGTACTTC.